This is a list of T cell receptor beta chains from one sample in a study of shared clonotypes between healthy human individuals. TCRdb keeps only in-frame clones here, not all; method: immunoSEQ multiplex PCR. The data hold approximately 330,000 clones, with less than 75% observed a single time. The sequenced sample was memory CD4+ T cells sorted from blood. These receptors originate from a man aged 30-40 years in good health. CDR3s include the opening cysteine and the closing phenylalanine or tryptophan. A D gene is named only where the DNA matches it firmly. The size field is filled for only some rows; it gives once, few, many or a size class.

TRBD2	TRBV11-2	.	CASSSIAGTYNEQFF
.	TRBV5-6	.	CASSLAGTLNQPQHF
.	TRBV5-1	.	CASSLGQLGIGGELFF
TRBD2	TRBV6-5	.	CASSLIAGGPDEQFF
.	TRBV6-5	few	CASSSDTDTQYF
TRBD2	TRBV5-5	.	CASSLGTSGNTGELFF
.	TRBV7-2	.	CASSLGGRVGDTQYF
.	TRBV11-2	.	CASSLLPSTDTQYF
TRBD1	TRBV7-9	.	CATPAAIRQGAPGELFF
.	TRBV4-1	.	CASSLGSEALNTEAFF
.	TRBV4-1	.	CASSQDIARSSYEQYF
TRBD2	TRBV7-7	.	CASSLGARGRIQYF
TRBD1	TRBV10-3	.	CAISGTGGNQPQHF
TRBD2	TRBV13	.	CASRRLAGQQTQYF
.	TRBV2	.	CASRGTDRGNTGELFF
.	TRBV30	.	CAWSGDAYEQYF
TRBD2	TRBV10-3	.	CAITPGGPTDTQYF
.	TRBV28	.	CASIPGGVARLNTEAFF
TRBD1	TRBV5-8	.	CASSDRDRQSYEQYF
TRBD1	TRBV5-4	.	CATQGVYTEAFF
.	TRBV6-6	.	CASSLPGPVGNTIYF
TRBD1	TRBV4-1	.	CASSQVGDRVLFF
TRBD1	TRBV28	.	CATCRDRGPYSNQPQHF
TRBD1	TRBV2	few	CASSPGGGQPQHF
.	TRBV5-4	.	CASSPRTSSYNEQFF
.	TRBV19	.	CASSSGETQYF
.	TRBV6-1	.	CASSASSAPSNTGELFF
.	TRBV2	once	CARQRVGEYEQYF
.	TRBV5-4	.	CASSLESSLYGYTF
TRBD1	TRBV6-1	.	CASSGQGGEKLFF
.	TRBV7-6	.	CASSLGLGALEQYF
TRBD1	TRBV6-6	.	CASSYTGVDNYGYTF
.	TRBV5-1	few	CASSRSLMNTEAFF